This T cell receptor (beta chain) emerged from a study of cytotoxic CD8 clonotypes in ibrutinib-treated CLL. V was trimmed by 0 bases and J by 2 bases, leaving 10 bases between them. This CDR3 region has 15 residues. The germline gives CDR1 SGHRS, CDR2 YFSETQ. The repertoire was sequenced with immunoSEQ multiplex PCR; TCRdb's copy has only in-frame clones and lacks some. The repertoire holds around 53,000 clones, with 54% as singletons. The receptor was derived from a human donor with chronic lymphocytic leukemia. This chain links TRBV5-1 with TRBJ2-3; D perhaps matches TRBD1 (6 bases). The source was PBMCs, collected at disease progression, from a patient treated with ibrutinib. The CDR3 region has the DNA TGCGCCAGCAGCTTGGCGGGACAAATCACAGATACGCAGTATTTT. It translates to CASSLAGQITDTQYF.